The sequence of this TCR beta chain was determined in a study of blood T cell repertoires in COVID-19. This table comes from immunoSEQ multiplex PCR, and its TCRdb copy is limited to in-frame clones, with some not included. Among more than 200,000 clones listed, about 91% were seen once. This clone came up a few times. Germline values: CDR1 SGHKS, CDR2 YYEKEE (reference sequence). The CDR3 runs to 14 residues. V shed 0 bases and J shed 8 bases, with 12 bases lying between them. Sequenced input: peripheral blood. The sequence came from a woman aged 25 to 45 with COVID-19, enrolled during active disease. The rearrangement joins TRBV5-5 to TRBJ1-5, with D hard to call. The chain's CDR3 is CASSLASRGEPQHF. The CDR3 DNA reads TGTGCCAGCAGCTTGGCCTCCCGGGGAGAGCCCCAGCATTTT. The full variable domain, in which reference TRBV5-5 and TRBJ1-5 provide the parts outside the CDR3, is DAGVTQSPTHLIKTRGQQVTLRCSPISGHKSVSWYQQVLGQGPQFIFQYYEKEERGRGNFPDRFSARQFPNYSSELNVNALLLGDSALYLCASSLASRGEPQHFGDGTRLSIL.